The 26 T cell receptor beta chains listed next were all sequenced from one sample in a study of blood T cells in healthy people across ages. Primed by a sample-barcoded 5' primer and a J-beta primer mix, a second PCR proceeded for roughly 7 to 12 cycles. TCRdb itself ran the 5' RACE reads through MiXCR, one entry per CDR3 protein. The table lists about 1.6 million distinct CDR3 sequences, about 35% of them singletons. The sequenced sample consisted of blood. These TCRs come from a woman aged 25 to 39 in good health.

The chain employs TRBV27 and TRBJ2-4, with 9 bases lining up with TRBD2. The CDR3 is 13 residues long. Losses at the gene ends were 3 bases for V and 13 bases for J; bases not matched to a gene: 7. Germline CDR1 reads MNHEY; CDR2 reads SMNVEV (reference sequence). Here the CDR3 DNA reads TGTGCCAGCAGTTTGCGGGAGGGTTATCAGCAGTACTTC. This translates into CASSLREGYQQYF.

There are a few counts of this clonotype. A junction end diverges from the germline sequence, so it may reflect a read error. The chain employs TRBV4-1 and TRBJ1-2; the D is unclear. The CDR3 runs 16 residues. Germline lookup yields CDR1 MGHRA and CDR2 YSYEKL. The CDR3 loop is CASSQDRRAAPDGYTF. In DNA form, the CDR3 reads TGCGCCAGCAGCCAAGATCGAAGGGCAGCTCCTGATGGTTACACCTTC.

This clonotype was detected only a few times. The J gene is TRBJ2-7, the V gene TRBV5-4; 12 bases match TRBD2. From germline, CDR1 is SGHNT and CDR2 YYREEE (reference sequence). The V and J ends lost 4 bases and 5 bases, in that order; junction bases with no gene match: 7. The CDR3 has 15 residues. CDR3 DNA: TGTGCCAGCAGCCGGACTAGCGGGGATTGGAACGAGCAGTACTTC. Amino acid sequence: CASSRTSGDWNEQYF.

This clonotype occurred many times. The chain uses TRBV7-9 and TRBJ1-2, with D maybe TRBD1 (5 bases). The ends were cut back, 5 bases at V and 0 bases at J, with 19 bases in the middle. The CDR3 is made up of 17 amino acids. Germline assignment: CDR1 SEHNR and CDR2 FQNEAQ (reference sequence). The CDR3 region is CASSHTPGMISNYGYTF. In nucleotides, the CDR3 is TGTGCCAGCAGCCACACACCAGGGATGATTTCTAACTATGGCTACACCTTC.

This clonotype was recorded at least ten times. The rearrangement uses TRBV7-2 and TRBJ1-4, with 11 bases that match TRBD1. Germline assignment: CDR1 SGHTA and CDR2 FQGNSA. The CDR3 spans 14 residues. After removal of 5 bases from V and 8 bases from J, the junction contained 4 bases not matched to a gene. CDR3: CASSPDRGQEKLFF. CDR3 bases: TGTGCCAGCAGCCCGGACAGGGGGCAGGAAAAACTGTTTTTT.

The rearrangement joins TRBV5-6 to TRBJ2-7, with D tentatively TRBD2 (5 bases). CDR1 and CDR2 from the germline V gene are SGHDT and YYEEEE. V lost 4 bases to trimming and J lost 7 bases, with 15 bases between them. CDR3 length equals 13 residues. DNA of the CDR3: TGTGCCAGCAGCCTCGGGAACCTCCCTGAGCAGTACTTC. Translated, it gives CASSLGNLPEQYF. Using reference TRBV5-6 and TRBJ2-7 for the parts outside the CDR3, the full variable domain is DAGVTQSPTHLIKTRGQQVTLRCSPKSGHDTVSWYQQALGQGPQFIFQYYEEEERQRGNFPDRFSGHQFPNYSSELNVNALLLGDSALYLCASSLGNLPEQYFGPGTRLTVT.

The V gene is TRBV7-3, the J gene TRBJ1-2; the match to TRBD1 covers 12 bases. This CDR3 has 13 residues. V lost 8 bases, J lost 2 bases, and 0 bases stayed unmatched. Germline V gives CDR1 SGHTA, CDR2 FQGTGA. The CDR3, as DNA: TGTGCCAGCGGGACAGGGGGCAACTATGGCTACACCTTC. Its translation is CASGTGGNYGYTF.

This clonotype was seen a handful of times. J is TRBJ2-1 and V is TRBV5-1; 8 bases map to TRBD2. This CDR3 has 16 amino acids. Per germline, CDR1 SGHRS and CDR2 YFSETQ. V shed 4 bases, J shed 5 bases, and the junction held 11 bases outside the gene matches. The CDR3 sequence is CASSRYPGLGDNEQFF. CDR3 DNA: TGCGCCAGCAGCAGATACCCGGGACTAGGGGACAATGAGCAGTTCTTC.

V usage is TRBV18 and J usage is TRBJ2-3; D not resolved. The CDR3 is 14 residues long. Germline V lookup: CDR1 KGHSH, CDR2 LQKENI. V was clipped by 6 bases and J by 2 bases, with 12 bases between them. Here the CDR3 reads CASSLGSPTDTQYF. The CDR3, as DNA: TGTGCCAGCTCGCTCGGATCCCCCACAGATACGCAGTATTTT.

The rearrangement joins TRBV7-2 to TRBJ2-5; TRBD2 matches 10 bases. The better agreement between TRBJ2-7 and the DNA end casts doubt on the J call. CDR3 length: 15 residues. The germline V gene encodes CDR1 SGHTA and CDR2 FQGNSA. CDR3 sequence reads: CASSYSGGTIYEQYF. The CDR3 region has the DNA TGTGCCAGCAGTTATAGCGGGGGGACAATCTACGAGCAGTACTTC.

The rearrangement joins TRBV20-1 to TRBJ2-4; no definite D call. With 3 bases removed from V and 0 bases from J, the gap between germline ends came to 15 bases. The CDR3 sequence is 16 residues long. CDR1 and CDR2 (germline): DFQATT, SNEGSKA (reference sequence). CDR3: CSASRPGIPAKNIQYF. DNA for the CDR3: TGCAGTGCTAGTCGTCCAGGAATACCAGCCAAAAACATTCAGTACTTC.

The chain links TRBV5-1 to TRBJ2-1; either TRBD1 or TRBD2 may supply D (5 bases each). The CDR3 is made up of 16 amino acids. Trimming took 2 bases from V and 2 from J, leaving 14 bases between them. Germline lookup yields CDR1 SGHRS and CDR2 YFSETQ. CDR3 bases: TGCGCCAGCAGCTTAACTTGGGGGAGTGCCTACAATGAGCAGTTCTTC. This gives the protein CASSLTWGSAYNEQFF.

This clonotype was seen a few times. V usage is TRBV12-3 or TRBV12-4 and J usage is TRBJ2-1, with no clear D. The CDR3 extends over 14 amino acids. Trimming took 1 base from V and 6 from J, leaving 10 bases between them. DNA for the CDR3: TGTGCCAGCAGTTTAGGAGCATCGATCAATGAGCAGTTCTTC. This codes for CASSLGASINEQFF.

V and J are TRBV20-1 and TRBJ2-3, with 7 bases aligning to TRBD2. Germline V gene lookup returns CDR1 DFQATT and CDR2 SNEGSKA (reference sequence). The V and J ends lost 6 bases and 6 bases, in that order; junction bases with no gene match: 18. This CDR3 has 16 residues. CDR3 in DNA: TGCAGTGCCCTTCAGGGCGCGAACATGGGGGGGGATACGCAGTATTTT. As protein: CSALQGANMGGDTQYF.

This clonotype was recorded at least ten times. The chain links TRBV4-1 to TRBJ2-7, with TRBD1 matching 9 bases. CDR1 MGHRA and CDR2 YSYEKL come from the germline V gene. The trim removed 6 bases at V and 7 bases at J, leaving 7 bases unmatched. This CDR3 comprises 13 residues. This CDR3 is CASRRDREGEQYF. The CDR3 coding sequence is TGCGCCAGCAGGAGGGACAGGGAAGGGGAGCAGTACTTC.

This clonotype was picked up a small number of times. For the CDR3, the DNA is TGTGCCATCACGGGGGGCTACTATGGCTACACCTTC. Residues: CAITGGYYGYTF. This rearrangement joins TRBV10-3 to TRBJ1-2; TRBD1 might be the D (6 bases). CDR3 length: 12 residues. V gave up 7 bases and J gave up 3 bases, with 9 bases separating them. Germline CDR1 and CDR2: ENHRY and SYGVKD.

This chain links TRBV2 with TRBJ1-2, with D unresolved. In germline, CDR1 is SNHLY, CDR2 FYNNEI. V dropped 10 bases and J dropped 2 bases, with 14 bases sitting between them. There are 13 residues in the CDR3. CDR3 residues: CATGLETNYGYTF. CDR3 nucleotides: TGTGCCACCGGCCTGGAGACAAACTATGGCTACACCTTC.

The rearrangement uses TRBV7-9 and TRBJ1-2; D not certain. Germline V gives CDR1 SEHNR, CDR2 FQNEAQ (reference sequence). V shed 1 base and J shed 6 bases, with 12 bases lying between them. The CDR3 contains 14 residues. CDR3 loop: CASSLDGVTDGYTF. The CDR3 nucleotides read TGTGCCAGCAGCTTAGACGGGGTCACGGATGGCTACACCTTC.

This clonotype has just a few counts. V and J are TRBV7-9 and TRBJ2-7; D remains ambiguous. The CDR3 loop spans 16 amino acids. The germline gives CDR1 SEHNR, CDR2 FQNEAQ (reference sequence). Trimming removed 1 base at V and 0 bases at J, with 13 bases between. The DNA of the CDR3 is TGTGCCAGCAGCTTAGGGCGGCAGTCTAGCTCCTACGAGCAGTACTTC. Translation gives CASSLGRQSSSYEQYF.

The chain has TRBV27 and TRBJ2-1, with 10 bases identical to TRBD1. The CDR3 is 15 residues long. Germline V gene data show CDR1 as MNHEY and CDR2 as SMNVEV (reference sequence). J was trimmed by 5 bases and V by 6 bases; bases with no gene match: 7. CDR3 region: CASSRDRGENNEQFF. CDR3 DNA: TGTGCCAGCAGCCGGGACAGGGGAGAGAACAATGAGCAGTTCTTC.

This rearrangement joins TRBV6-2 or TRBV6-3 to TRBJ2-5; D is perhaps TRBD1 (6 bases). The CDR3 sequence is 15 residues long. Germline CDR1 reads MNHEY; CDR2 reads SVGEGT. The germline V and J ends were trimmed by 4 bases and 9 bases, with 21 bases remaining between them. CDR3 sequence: CASSSRVGDIAPQYF. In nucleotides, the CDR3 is TGTGCCAGCAGTTCGAGGGTGGGGGACATTGCGCCCCAGTACTTC.

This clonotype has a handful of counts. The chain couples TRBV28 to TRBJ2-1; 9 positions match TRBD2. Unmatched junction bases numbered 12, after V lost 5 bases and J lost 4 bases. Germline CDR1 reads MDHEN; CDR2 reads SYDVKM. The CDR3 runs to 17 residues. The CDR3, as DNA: TGTGCCAGCAGTCCCAGAATATGGACTAGCGAGTACAATGAGCAGTTCTTC. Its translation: CASSPRIWTSEYNEQFF.

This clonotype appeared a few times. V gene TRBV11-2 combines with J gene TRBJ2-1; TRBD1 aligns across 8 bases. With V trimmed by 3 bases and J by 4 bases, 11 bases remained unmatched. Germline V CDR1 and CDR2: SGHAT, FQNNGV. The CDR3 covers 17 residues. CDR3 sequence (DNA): TGTGCCAGCAGCTTTGATCTAGCAGGGGGCTATTACAATGAGCAGTTCTTC. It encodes CASSFDLAGGYYNEQFF.

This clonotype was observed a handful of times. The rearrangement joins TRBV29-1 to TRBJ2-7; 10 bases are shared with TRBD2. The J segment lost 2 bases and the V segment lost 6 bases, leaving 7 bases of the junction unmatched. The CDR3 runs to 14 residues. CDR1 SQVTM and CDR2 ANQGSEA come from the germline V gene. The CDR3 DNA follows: TGCAGCGTCAGGCTAGCGGGAGTGACCTACGAGCAGTACTTC. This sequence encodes CSVRLAGVTYEQYF.

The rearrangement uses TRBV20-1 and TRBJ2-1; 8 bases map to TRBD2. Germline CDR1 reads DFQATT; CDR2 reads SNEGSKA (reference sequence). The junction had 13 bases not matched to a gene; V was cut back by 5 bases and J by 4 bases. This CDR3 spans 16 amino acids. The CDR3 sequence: CSALSGSPGVYNEQFF. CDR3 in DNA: TGCAGTGCTTTGAGCGGGAGTCCCGGGGTTTACAATGAGCAGTTCTTC.

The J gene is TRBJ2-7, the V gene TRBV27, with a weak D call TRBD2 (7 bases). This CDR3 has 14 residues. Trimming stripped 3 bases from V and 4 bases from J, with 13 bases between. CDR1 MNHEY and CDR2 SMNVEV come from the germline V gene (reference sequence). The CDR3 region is CASSFRGAGYEQYF. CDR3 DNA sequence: TGTGCCAGCAGTTTTCGGGGGGCTGGATACGAGCAGTACTTC.